This passage covers 10 T cell receptor beta chains from one sample sequenced in a study of blood T cell repertoires in COVID-19. Assay: immunoSEQ multiplex PCR; the TCRdb copy retains only in-frame clones and omits some. The repertoire includes approximately 330,000 clones, around 85% of them detected once, and 4% to 5% sits in the top ten. Sequencing was carried out using PBMCs or T cells enriched from blood (not recorded which). Receptors originate from a woman aged 40-49 years with acute COVID-19.

The V and J genes are TRBV20-1 and TRBJ1-1; 7 bases align to TRBD1. Germline V CDR1 and CDR2: DFQATT, SNEGSKA (reference sequence). The CDR3 sequence is 12 residues long. The V and J ends lost 3 bases and 10 bases, in that order; junction bases with no gene match: 8. CDR3 sequence: CSASDRVMGAFF. Written as DNA, the CDR3 is TGCAGTGCTAGTGACAGGGTGATGGGAGCTTTCTTT.

In nucleotides, the CDR3 is TGTGCCATCAGTGAGTCCCCAGGGGCTGACTACTATGGCTACACCTTC. It yields the protein CAISESPGADYYGYTF. The chain has TRBV10-3 and TRBJ1-2; a possible D gene is TRBD1 (6 bases). V lost 0 bases to trimming and J lost 3 bases, with 14 bases between them. Per the germline V gene, CDR1 is ENHRY and CDR2 is SYGVKD. The CDR3 has 16 amino acids.

The CDR3 reads CASSQGLGGLGYEQYF. In DNA, the CDR3 is TGCGCCAGCAGCCAAGGGCTAGGGGGTTTGGGCTACGAGCAGTACTTC. The gene calls are TRBV4-1 and TRBJ2-7; TRBD1 might be the D (6 bases). Germline lookup yields CDR1 MGHRA and CDR2 YSYEKL. This CDR3 is built from 16 residues. Trimming removed 1 base at V and 3 bases at J, with 16 bases between.

V and J are TRBV4-1 and TRBJ1-5; D uncertain. The CDR3 is 15 amino acids. Germline CDR1 and CDR2: MGHRA and YSYEKL. Trimming left V 0 bases short and J 7 bases short, with 13 bases between. CDR3: CASSQDLLPVQPQHF. CDR3 DNA: TGCGCCAGCAGCCAAGATCTGCTCCCAGTCCAGCCCCAGCATTTT.

The gene calls are TRBV4-3 and TRBJ1-1; tentative D call: TRBD1 (6 bases). Germline-derived CDR1 and CDR2 are LGHNA and YSLEER. CDR3 length equals 13 residues. V lost 3 bases to trimming and J lost 5 bases, with 10 bases between them. The CDR3 sequence: CASSQKGGTEAFF. CDR3 bases: TGCGCCAGCAGCCAGAAGGGGGGGACTGAAGCTTTCTTT.

This clone has only one observation. The chain couples TRBV27 to TRBJ2-1; D not certain. CDR1 and CDR2 from the germline V gene are MNHEY and SMNVEV (reference sequence). The CDR3 is made up of 15 amino acids. V was shortened by 6 bases and J by 0 bases, with 12 bases between the two germline ends. The CDR3 sequence: CASRQRKSSYNEQFF. The CDR3 nucleotides are TGTGCCAGCAGACAGAGAAAGAGCTCCTACAATGAGCAGTTCTTC.

The V gene is TRBV5-4, the J gene TRBJ2-7; TRBD1 matches at 9 bases. CDR3 size: 16 residues. Looked up from germline, CDR1 is SGHNT and CDR2 is YYREEE (reference sequence). V trimming: 1 base; J trimming: 0 bases; junction bases outside the gene matches: 5. Here the CDR3 reads CASSLKGTGSSYEQYF. DNA for the CDR3: TGTGCCAGCAGCTTGAAGGGGACAGGGAGCTCCTACGAGCAGTACTTC.

This chain links TRBV19 with TRBJ2-1, with a possible D match to TRBD1 (7 bases). V shed 5 bases and J shed 2 bases, with 25 bases lying between them. The CDR3 is made up of 19 amino acids. CDR1 and CDR2 (germline): LNHDA, SQIVND (reference sequence). The CDR3 here is CASSHPPGGFYKPYNEQFF. The CDR3 nucleotides read TGTGCCAGTAGTCACCCTCCAGGGGGGTTTTACAAACCCTACAATGAGCAGTTCTTC.

This chain links TRBV19 with TRBJ2-1; 7 bases are a match to TRBD2. Unmatched junction bases numbered 12, after V lost 5 bases and J lost 5 bases. The CDR3 extends over 16 amino acids. Germline CDR1 reads LNHDA; CDR2 reads SQIVND (reference sequence). The CDR3 is CASSASPGTTNNEQFF. The CDR3 region has the DNA TGTGCCAGTAGTGCCTCACCCGGGACTACGAACAATGAGCAGTTCTTC.

The rearrangement uses TRBV10-3 and TRBJ1-6; D is ambiguous. Trimming left V 3 bases short and J 6 bases short, with 3 bases between. CDR1 ENHRY and CDR2 SYGVKD come from the germline V gene. This CDR3 is 12 amino acids long. DNA for the CDR3: TGTGCCATCAGTGACGGTAATTCACCCCTCCACTTT. Amino acids: CAISDGNSPLHF.